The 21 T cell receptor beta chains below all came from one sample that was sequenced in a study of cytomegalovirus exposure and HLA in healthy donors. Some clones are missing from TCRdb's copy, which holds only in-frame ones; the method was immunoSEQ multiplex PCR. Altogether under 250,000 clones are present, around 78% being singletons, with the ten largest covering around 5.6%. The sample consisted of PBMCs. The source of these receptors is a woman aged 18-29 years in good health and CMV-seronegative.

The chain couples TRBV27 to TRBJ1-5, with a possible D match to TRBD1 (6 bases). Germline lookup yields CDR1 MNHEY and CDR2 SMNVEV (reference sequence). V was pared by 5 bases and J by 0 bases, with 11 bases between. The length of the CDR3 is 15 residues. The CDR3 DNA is TGTGCCAGCAGTGCAACCAGGGGTAGCAATCAGCCCCAGCATTTT. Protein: CASSATRGSNQPQHF.

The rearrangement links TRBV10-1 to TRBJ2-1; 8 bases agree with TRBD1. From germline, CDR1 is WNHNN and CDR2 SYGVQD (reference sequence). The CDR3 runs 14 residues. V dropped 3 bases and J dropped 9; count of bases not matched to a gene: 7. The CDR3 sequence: CASSETGGNSEQFF. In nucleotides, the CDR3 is TGCGCCAGCAGTGAAACAGGGGGTAATAGTGAGCAGTTCTTC.

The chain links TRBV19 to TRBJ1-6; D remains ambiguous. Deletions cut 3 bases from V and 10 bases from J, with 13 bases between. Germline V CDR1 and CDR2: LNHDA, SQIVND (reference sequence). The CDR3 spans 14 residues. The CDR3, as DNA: TGTGCCAGTAGTATCTTTTCAGAGGGCTCACCCCTCCACTTT. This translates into CASSIFSEGSPLHF.

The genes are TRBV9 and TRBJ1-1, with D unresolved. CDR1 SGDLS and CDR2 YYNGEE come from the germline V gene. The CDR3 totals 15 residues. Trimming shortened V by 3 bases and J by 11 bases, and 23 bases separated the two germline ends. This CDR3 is CASSAYSTPRGLAFF. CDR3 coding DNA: TGTGCCAGCAGCGCATACTCCACCCCGAGAGGGTTGGCTTTCTTT.

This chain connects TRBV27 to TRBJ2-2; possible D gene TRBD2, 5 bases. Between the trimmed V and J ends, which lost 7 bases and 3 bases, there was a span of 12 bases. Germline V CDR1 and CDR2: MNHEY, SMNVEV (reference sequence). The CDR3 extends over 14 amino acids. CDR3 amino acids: CASTSGGYTGELFF. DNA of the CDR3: TGTGCCAGCACCTCAGGAGGTTACACCGGGGAGCTGTTTTTT.

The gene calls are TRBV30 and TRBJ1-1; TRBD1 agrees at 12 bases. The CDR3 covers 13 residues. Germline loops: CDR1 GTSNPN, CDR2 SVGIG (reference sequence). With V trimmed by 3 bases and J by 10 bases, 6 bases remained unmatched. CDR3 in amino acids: CAWRGGTGGRAFF. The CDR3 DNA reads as TGTGCCTGGAGGGGAGGGACAGGGGGCAGAGCTTTCTTT.

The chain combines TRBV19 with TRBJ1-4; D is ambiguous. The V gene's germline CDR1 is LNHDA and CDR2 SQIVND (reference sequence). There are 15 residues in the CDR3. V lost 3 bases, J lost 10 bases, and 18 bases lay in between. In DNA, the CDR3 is TGTGCCAGTAGTATCGGATCGGGATCGGAAGGAAAACTGTTTTTT. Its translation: CASSIGSGSEGKLFF.

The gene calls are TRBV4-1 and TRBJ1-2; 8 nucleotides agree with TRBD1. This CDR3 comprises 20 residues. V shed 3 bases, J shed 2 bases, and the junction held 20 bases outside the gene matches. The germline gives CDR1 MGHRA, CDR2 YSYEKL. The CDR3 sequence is CASSHATGGYSPRANYGYTF. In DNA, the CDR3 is TGCGCCAGCAGCCATGCCACAGGGGGATACTCCCCAAGGGCCAACTATGGCTACACCTTC.

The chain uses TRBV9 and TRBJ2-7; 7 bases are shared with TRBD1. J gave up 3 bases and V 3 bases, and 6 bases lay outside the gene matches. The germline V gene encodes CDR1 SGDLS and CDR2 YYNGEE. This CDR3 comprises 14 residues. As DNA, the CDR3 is TGTGCCAGCAGCGCTGGACAGGCTTACTACGAGCAGTACTTC. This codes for CASSAGQAYYEQYF.

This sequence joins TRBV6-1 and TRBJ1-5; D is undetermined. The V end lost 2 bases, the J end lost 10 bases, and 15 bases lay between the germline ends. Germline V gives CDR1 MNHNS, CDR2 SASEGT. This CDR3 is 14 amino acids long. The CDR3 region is CASSELKGVTPQHF. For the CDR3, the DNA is TGTGCCAGCAGTGAACTTAAGGGTGTAACACCCCAGCATTTT.

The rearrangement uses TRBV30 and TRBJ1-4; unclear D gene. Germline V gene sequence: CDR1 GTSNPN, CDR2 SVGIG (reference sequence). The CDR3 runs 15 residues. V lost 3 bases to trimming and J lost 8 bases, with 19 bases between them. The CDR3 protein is CAWSPPPGLGEKLFF. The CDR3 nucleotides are TGTGCCTGGAGCCCTCCCCCGGGGTTGGGGGAAAAACTGTTTTTT.

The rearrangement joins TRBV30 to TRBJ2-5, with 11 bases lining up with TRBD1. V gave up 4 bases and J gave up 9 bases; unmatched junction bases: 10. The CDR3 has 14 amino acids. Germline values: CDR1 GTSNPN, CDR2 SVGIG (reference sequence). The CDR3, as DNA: TGTGCCTGGATTCCCGGGACAGGGGGTCAGGCCCAGTACTTC. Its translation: CAWIPGTGGQAQYF.

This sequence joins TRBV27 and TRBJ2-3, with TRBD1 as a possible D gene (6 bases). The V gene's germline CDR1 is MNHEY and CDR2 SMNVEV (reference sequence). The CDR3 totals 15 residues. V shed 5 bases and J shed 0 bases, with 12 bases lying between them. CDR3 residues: CASSTRQDSTDTQYF. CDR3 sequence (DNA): TGTGCCAGCAGTACCCGACAGGATAGCACAGATACGCAGTATTTT.

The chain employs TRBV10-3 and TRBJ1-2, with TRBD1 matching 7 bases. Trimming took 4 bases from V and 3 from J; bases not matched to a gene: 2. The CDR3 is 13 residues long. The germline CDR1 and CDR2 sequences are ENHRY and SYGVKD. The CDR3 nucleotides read TGTGCCATCAGTGGAGGACAGGACTATGGCTACACCTTC. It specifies CAISGGQDYGYTF.

For the CDR3, the DNA is TGTGCCAGCTCACCACCGGTTGCCCCGCCTGGCACTGAAGCTTTCTTT. This sequence encodes CASSPPVAPPGTEAFF. The chain combines TRBV18 with TRBJ1-1; D not certain. CDR3 length: 16 residues. The germline V gene has CDR1 KGHSH and CDR2 LQKENI. Trimming shortened V by 0 bases and J by 4 bases, and 15 bases separated the two germline ends.

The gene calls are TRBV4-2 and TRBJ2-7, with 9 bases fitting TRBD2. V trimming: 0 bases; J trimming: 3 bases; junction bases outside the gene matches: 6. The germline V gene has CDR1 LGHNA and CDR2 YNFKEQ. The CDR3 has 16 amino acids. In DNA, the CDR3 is TGTGCCAGCAGCCAAGATTGGGCGGGAGGGGACTACGAGCAGTACTTC. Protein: CASSQDWAGGDYEQYF.

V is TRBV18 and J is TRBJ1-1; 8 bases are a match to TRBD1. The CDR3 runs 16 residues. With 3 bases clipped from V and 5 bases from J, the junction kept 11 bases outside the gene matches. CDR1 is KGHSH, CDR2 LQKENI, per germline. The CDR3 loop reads CASSPYSGGEGTEAFF. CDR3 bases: TGTGCCAGCTCACCTTACTCAGGGGGCGAAGGTACTGAAGCTTTCTTT. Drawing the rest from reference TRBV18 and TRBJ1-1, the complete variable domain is NAGVMQNPRHLVRRRGQEARLRCSPMKGHSHVYWYRQLPEEGLKFMVYLQKENIIDESGMPKERFSAEFPKEGPSILRIQQVVRGDSAAYFCASSPYSGGEGTEAFFGQGTRLTVV.

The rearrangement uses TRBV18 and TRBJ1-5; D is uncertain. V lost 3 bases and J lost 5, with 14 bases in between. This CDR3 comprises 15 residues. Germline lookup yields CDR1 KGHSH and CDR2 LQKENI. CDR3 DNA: TGTGCCAGCTCACCTTTTTCAGGTCATGATCAGCCCCAGCATTTT. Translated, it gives CASSPFSGHDQPQHF.

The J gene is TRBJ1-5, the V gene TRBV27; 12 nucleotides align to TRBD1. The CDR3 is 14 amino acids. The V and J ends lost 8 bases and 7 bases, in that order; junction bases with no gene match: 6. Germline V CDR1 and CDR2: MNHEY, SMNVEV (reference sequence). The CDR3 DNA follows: TGTGCCAGCGCTCTTGGGACAGGGGGCCAGCCCCAGCATTTT. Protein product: CASALGTGGQPQHF.

The CDR3 sequence: CAISPRDRGGETQYF. The CDR3 DNA sequence: TGTGCCATCAGCCCCCGGGACAGGGGAGGCGAGACCCAGTACTTC. The rearrangement joins TRBV10-3 to TRBJ2-5; TRBD1 agrees at 10 bases. V trimming: 6 bases; J trimming: 5 bases; junction bases outside the gene matches: 9. Looked up from germline, CDR1 is ENHRY and CDR2 is SYGVKD. The length of the CDR3 is 15 residues.

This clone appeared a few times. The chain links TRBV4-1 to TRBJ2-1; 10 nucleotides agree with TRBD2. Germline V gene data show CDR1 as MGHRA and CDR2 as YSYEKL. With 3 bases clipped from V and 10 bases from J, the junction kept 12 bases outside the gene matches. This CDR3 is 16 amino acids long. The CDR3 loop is CASSHWGLAGVREQFF. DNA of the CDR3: TGCGCCAGCAGCCATTGGGGGCTAGCGGGAGTTAGGGAGCAGTTCTTC.